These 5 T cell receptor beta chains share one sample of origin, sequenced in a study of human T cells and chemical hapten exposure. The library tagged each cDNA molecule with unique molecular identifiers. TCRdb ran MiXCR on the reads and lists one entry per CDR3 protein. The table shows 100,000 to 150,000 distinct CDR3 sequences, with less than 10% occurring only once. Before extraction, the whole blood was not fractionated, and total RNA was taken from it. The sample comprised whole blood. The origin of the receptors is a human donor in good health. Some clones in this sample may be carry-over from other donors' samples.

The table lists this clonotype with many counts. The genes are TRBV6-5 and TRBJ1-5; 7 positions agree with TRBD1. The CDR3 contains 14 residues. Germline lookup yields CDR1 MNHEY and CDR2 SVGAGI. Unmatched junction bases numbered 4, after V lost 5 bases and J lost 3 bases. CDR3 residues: CASSKGQFNQPQHF. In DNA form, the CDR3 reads TGTGCCAGCAGTAAGGGACAGTTCAATCAGCCCCAGCATTTT.

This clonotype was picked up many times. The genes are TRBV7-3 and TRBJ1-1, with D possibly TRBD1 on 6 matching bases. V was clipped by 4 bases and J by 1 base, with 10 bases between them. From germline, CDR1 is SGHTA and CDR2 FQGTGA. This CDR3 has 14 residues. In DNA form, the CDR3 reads TGTGCCAGCAGCTCGACAGGCCCGAACACTGAAGCTTTCTTT. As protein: CASSSTGPNTEAFF.

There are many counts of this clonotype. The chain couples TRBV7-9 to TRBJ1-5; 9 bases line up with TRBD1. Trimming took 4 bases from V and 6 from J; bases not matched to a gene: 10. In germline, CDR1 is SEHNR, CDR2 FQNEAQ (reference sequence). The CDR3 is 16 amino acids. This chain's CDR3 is CASSYTAGTGFQPQHF. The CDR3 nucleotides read TGTGCCAGCAGCTATACGGCCGGGACAGGGTTTCAGCCCCAGCATTTT.

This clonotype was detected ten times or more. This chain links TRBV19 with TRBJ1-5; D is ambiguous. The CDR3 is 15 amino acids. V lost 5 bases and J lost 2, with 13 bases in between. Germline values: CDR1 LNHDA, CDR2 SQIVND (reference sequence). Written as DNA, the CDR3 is TGTGCCAGTAGTGATCTCGGACGGGGCAATCAGCCCCAGCATTTT. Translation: CASSDLGRGNQPQHF.

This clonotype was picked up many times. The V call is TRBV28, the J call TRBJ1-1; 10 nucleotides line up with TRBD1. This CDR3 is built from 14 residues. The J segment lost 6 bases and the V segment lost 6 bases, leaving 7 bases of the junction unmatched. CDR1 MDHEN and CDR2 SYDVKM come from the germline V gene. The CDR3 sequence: CASSQDRGRAEAFF. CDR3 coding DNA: TGTGCCAGCAGCCAGGACAGGGGGAGGGCTGAAGCTTTCTTT. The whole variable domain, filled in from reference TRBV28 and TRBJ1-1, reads DVKVTQSSRYLVKRTGEKVFLECVQDMDHENMFWYRQDPGLGLRLIYFSYDVKMKEKGDIPEGYSVSREKKERFSLILESASTNQTSMYLCASSQDRGRAEAFFGQGTRLTVV.